This is a list of T cell receptor beta chains from one sample in a study of CD4 T cells in relation to SARS-CoV-2 and coronaviruses. Which antigens these TCRs recognize remains unknown. Profiling relied on immunoSEQ multiplex PCR, and the TCRdb table lists in-frame clones only, not all of them. The sample contains approximately 19,000 clones, under 85% of which appear only once. Specimen: CD4+ T cells from PBMCs, cultured in vitro. These receptor sequences come from a human donor in good health. Each CDR3 is given with its conserved first and last residue. A D gene is named only where the DNA matches it firmly. The size entry is marked missing in some rows and otherwise reads once, few, many or a size class.

>-|TRBJ1-5|TRBD1|TRBV28
CASSGRTGVANQPQHF
TGTGCCAGCAGTGGACGGACAGGGGTCGCCAATCAGCCCCAGCATTTT
>few|TRBJ1-1|TRBD1|TRBV11-3
CASSFGTGFFLNTEAFF
TGTGCCAGCAGCTTCGGGACAGGGTTTTTTTTGAACACTGAAGCTTTCTTT
>-|TRBJ2-7|-|TRBV11-2
CASSRGTPKGQYF
TGTGCCAGCAGCCGAGGGACGCCGAAGGGGCAGTACTTC
>-|TRBJ2-6|TRBD1|TRBV5-6
CASSLYRGVGANVLTF
TGTGCCAGCAGCTTGTACAGGGGGGTAGGGGCCAACGTCCTGACTTTC
>-|TRBJ1-2|TRBD1|TRBV10-3
CAAAGQGLDGYTF
TGTGCCGCAGCGGGACAGGGGTTGGATGGCTACACCTTC
>-|TRBJ1-1|TRBD1|TRBV10-3
CAIRTGGTLENTEAFF
TGTGCCATCAGGACAGGGGGGACACTAGAGAACACTGAAGCTTTCTTT
>-|TRBJ2-5|-|TRBV7-2
CASSLGPGNQQGTQYF
TGTGCCAGCAGCTTAGGTCCAGGCAACCAGCAAGGGACCCAGTACTTC
>-|TRBJ2-7|TRBD2|TRBV5-1
CASSSGTSGSHEQYF
TGCGCCAGCAGCTCCGGGACTAGCGGGAGCCACGAGCAGTACTTC
>-|TRBJ2-7|TRBD2|TRBV28
CASTGGLKDEQYF
TGTGCCAGCACGGGGGGGCTTAAGGACGAGCAGTACTTC
>-|TRBJ1-5|-|TRBV6-6
CASSGQQSNQPQHF
TGTGCCAGCTCAGGACAGCAAAGCAATCAGCCCCAGCATTTT
>-|TRBJ1-2|-|TRBV9
CASSVRGTLKGYTF
TGTGCCAGCAGCGTAAGGGGTACGTTGAAAGGCTACACCTTC
>-|TRBJ2-7|TRBD1|TRBV19
CASSIDRLGGGTANSYEQYF
TGTGCCAGTAGTATAGATCGATTAGGGGGTGGGACAGCAAACTCCTACGAGCAGTACTTC
>-|TRBJ2-7|TRBD2|TRBV2
CASRRERDYEQYF
TGTGCCAGCAGAAGGGAGCGGGACTACGAGCAGTACTTC
>-|TRBJ1-5|TRBD1|TRBV4-1
CASSLRQGSQPQHF
TGCGCCAGCAGCTTGCGACAGGGCAGTCAGCCCCAGCATTTT
>few|TRBJ1-5|TRBD1|TRBV24-1
CATSDTGQHQPQHF
TGTGCCACCAGTGACACGGGACAGCATCAGCCCCAGCATTTT
>-|TRBJ2-1|-|TRBV7-6
CASSLGIAIDLGGEQFF
TGTGCCAGCAGCTTAGGGATAGCGATCGACTTAGGTGGTGAGCAGTTCTTC
>-|TRBJ2-2|TRBD1|TRBV4-2
CASSTQGANTGELFF
TGTGCCAGCAGTACACAGGGGGCGAACACCGGGGAGCTGTTTTTT
>-|TRBJ2-2|TRBD2|TRBV2
CASKGGGANTGELFF
TGTGCCAGCAAGGGTGGGGGGGCGAACACCGGGGAGCTGTTTTTT
>-|TRBJ1-4|TRBD1|TRBV30
CAWSANRGGEKLFF
TGTGCCTGGAGTGCCAACAGGGGAGGTGAAAAACTGTTTTTT
>-|TRBJ2-4|TRBD1|TRBV13
CASSNRDRWNIQYF
TGTGCCAGCAGCAACCGGGACAGGTGGAACATTCAGTACTTC
>once|TRBJ2-7|TRBD1|TRBV10-3
CAISDYNRGESYEQYF
TGTGCCATCAGTGACTATAACAGGGGGGAATCCTACGAGCAGTACTTC
>-|TRBJ2-7|-|TRBV7-9
CASSLGQGLYEQYF
TGTGCCAGCAGCTTAGGACAGGGACTCTACGAGCAGTACTTC
>-|TRBJ1-1|-|TRBV29-1
CSVVEGNTEAFF
TGCAGCGTTGTGGAGGGGAACACTGAAGCTTTCTTT
>-|TRBJ2-3|-|TRBV5-1
CASSRRGVGVTDTQYF
TGCGCCAGCAGCCGGAGAGGGGTGGGGGTCACAGATACGCAGTATTTT
>-|TRBJ2-5|-|TRBV15
CATSRMDPKEETQYF
TGTGCCACCAGCAGAATGGACCCGAAAGAGGAGACCCAGTACTTC
>-|TRBJ1-5|TRBD1|TRBV19
CASSMTGGNQPQHF
TGTGCCAGTAGTATGACAGGGGGCAATCAGCCCCAGCATTTT
>-|TRBJ2-7|TRBD1|TRBV5-3
CARSQDRDEQYF
TGTGCCAGAAGCCAAGACAGGGACGAGCAGTACTTC
>-|TRBJ2-3|TRBD1|TRBV5-1
CASSLPGTGGDTQYF
TGCGCCAGCAGCCTTCCCGGGACAGGGGGAGATACGCAGTATTTT
>-|TRBJ1-1|-|TRBV4-1
CASSQVGDKNTEAFF
TGCGCCAGCAGCCAAGTCGGGGATAAGAACACTGAAGCTTTCTTT
>few|TRBJ1-2|-|TRBV25-1
CASSENGKYGYTF
TGTGCCAGCAGTGAAAACGGGAAATATGGCTACACCTTC
>-|TRBJ2-1|-|TRBV7-9
CASSSYTLRDKYNEQFF
TGTGCCAGCAGCTCCTATACTCTTCGGGACAAGTACAATGAGCAGTTCTTC
>-|TRBJ2-2|TRBD2|TRBV2
CASRAASGRIGELFF
TGTGCCAGCAGGGCCGCTAGCGGGAGAATCGGGGAGCTGTTTTTT
>-|TRBJ2-1|TRBD2|TRBV5-1
CASTLLAGGNNEQFF
TGCGCCAGCACCCTCCTAGCGGGAGGAAACAATGAGCAGTTCTTC
>-|TRBJ2-3|-|TRBV24-1
CATSDLTGSSDTQYF
TGTGCCACCAGTGATTTGACAGGCTCTTCGGATACGCAGTATTTT
>-|TRBJ2-7|TRBD2|TRBV25-1
CASSLGLADSYEQYF
TGTGCCAGCAGCTTAGGACTAGCGGACTCCTACGAGCAGTACTTC
>-|TRBJ1-2|-|TRBV7-9
CASSSGYGYTF
TGTGCCAGCAGCTCAGGGTATGGCTACACCTTC
>once|TRBJ2-3|-|TRBV7-2
CASSLSRTDTQYF
TGTGCCAGCAGCTTATCTAGAACAGATACGCAGTATTTT
>-|TRBJ1-2|-|TRBV3-1/TRBV3-2
CASSQEMVGYGYTF
TGTGCCAGCAGCCAAGAGATGGTTGGCTATGGCTACACCTTC
>few|TRBJ2-3|-|TRBV11-3
CASSPQLGPNTDTQYF
TGTGCCAGCAGCCCACAGCTGGGCCCAAACACAGATACGCAGTATTTT
>few|TRBJ2-7|-|TRBV2
CARGKVGAYEQYF
TGTGCCAGAGGAAAGGTGGGGGCCTACGAGCAGTACTTC
>-|TRBJ2-1|TRBD2|TRBV10-3
CAISERTSGTQDNEQFF
TGTGCCATCAGTGAAAGGACTAGCGGGACCCAAGACAATGAGCAGTTCTTC
>-|TRBJ2-1|-|TRBV29-1
CSVGAFSYNEQFF
TGCAGCGTTGGTGCCTTTTCCTACAATGAGCAGTTCTTC
>-|TRBJ1-5|-|TRBV27
CASKADSNQPQHF
TGTGCCAGCAAGGCGGATAGCAATCAGCCCCAGCATTTT
>-|TRBJ2-5|-|TRBV7-3
CASSLDFIGPQYF
TGTGCCAGCAGCTTAGATTTTATTGGGCCCCAGTACTTC
>-|TRBJ2-5|-|TRBV7-9
CASSLGGIGETQYF
TGTGCCAGCAGCTTAGGGGGGATCGGGGAGACCCAGTACTTC
>-|TRBJ2-7|-|TRBV11-2
CASSAGLIYEQYF
TGTGCCAGCAGCGCTGGACTCATCTACGAGCAGTACTTC
>few|TRBJ2-7|TRBD1|TRBV2
CASRMDRGYEQYF
TGTGCCAGCAGAATGGACAGGGGGTACGAGCAGTACTTC
>-|TRBJ2-4|-|TRBV2
CASRQGGGKNIQYF
TGTGCCAGCAGGCAGGGTGGAGGCAAAAACATTCAGTACTTC
>-|TRBJ2-5|-|TRBV10-3
CAITEDFMGETQYF
TGTGCCATCACTGAGGACTTTATGGGGGAGACCCAGTACTTC
>-|TRBJ1-4|-|TRBV5-1
CASSLGGTSNEKLFF
TGCGCCAGCAGCTTGGGGGGGACAAGTAATGAAAAACTGTTTTTT